The entry below gives a single TCR beta chain sequence along with its context. The data belong to a study of technical replicates of blood from several donors. Data came from immunoSEQ multiplex PCR; TCRdb stores just in-frame clones and leaves some out. The sample contains 65,000 to 95,000 clones, around 93% of which appear only once. This CDR3 region has 13 residues. CDR1 and CDR2 (germline): SGHNT, YYREEE (reference sequence). V lost 6 bases, J lost 9 bases, and 17 bases lay in between. The source material was T cells isolated from PBMCs. The J gene is TRBJ2-3, the V gene TRBV5-4; TRBD2 might be the D (5 bases). The sequence was collected from a human donor in good health. DNA of the CDR3: TGTGCCAGCACCCTGGAAGTGGGAGAGACGCAGTATTTT. Translated: CASTLEVGETQYF.